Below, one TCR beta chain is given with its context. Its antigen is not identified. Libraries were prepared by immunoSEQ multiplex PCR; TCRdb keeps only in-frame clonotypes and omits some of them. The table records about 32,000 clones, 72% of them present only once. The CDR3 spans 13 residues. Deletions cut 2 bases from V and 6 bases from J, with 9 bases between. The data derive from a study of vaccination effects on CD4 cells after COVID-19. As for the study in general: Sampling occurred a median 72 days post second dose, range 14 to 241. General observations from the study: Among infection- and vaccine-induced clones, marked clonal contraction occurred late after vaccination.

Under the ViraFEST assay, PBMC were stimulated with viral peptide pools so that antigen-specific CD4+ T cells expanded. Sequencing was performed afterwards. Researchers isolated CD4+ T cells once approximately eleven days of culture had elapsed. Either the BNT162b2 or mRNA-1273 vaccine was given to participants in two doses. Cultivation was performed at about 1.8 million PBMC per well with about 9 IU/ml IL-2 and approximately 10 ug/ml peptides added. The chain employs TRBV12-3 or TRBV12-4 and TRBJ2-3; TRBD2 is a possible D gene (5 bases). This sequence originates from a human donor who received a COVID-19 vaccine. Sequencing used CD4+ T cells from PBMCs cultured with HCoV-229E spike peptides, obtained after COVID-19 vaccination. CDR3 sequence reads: CASSLMGEDTQYF. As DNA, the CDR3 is TGTGCCAGCAGTTTAATGGGAGAGGATACGCAGTATTTT.